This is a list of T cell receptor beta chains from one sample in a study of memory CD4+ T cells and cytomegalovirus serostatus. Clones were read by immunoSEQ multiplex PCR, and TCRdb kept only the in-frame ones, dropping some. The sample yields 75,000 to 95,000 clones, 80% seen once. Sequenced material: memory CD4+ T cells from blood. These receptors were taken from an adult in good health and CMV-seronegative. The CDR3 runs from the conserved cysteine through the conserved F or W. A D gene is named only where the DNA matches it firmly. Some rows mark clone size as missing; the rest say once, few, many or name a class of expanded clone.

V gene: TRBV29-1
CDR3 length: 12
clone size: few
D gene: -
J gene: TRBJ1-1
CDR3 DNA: TGCAGCATACGACAGGCGAACACTGAAGCTTTCTTT
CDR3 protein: CSIRQANTEAFF

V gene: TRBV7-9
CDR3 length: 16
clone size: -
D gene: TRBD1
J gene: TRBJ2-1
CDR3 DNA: TGTGCCAGCACCCGAGGGGGCAGTGCCTCCTACAATGAGCAGTTCTTC
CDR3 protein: CASTRGGSASYNEQFF

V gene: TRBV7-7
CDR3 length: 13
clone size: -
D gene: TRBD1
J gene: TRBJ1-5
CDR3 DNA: TGTGCTAGCAGCTTGACAGGGGATCAGCCCCAGCATTTT
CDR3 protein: CASSLTGDQPQHF

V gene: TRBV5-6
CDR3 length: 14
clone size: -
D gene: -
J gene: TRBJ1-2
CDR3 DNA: TGTGCCAGCAGCTTGGGAGAGGGGGGGTATGGCTACACCTTC
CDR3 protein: CASSLGEGGYGYTF

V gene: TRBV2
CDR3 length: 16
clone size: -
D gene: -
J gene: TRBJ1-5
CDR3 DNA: TGTGCCAGCAGTGTTGGGGGTTTGCGGGGCAATCAGCCCCAGCATTTT
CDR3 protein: CASSVGGLRGNQPQHF

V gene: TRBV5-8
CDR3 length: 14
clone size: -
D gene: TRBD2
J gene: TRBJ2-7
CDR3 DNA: TGTGCCAGCAGCACGAGCGGGGCCAATTACGAGCAGTACTTC
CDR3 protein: CASSTSGANYEQYF

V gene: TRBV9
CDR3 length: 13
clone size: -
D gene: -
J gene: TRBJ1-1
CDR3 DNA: TGTGCCAGCAGCGTAGAGGAGGACACTGAAGCTTTCTTT
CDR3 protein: CASSVEEDTEAFF

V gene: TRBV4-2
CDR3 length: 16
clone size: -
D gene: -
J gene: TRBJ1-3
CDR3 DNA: TGTGCCAGCAGCCAAGCCACCAGTCCGGTGGGAAACACCATATATTTT
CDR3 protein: CASSQATSPVGNTIYF

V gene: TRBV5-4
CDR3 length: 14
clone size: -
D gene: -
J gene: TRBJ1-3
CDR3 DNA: TGTGCCAGCAGCTCAGGGACCCCTGGAAACACCATATATTTT
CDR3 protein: CASSSGTPGNTIYF

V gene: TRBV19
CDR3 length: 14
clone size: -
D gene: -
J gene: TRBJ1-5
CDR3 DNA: TGTGCCAGTAGTATAGTTGGGGTTTATCAGCCCCAGCATTTT
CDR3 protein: CASSIVGVYQPQHF

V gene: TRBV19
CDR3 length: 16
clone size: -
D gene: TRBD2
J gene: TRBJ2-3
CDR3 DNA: TGTGCCTGCTCCCCGGGGGGTGCCATGTTCAGGGATACGCAGTATTTT
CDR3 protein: CACSPGGAMFRDTQYF

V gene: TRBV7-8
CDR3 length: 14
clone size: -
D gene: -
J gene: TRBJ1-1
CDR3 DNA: TGTGCCAGCAGCCAATATCGCCAGAACACTGAAGCTTTCTTT
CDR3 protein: CASSQYRQNTEAFF

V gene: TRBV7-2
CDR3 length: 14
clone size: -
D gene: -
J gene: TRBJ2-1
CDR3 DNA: TGTGCCAGCAGCCAGGAGGGAGGATACAATGAGCAGTTCTTC
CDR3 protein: CASSQEGGYNEQFF

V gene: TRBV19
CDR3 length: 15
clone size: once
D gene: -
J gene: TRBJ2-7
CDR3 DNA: TGTGCCAGTAGTATGTCCCCCCTAGGGATCTACGAGCAGTACTTC
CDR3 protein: CASSMSPLGIYEQYF

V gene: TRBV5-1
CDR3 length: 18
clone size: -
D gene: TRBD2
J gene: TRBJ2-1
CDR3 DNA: TGCGCCAGCAGCTTGAGGACAGGGACTAGCGGTGTTTACAATGAGCAGTTCTTC
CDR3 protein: CASSLRTGTSGVYNEQFF

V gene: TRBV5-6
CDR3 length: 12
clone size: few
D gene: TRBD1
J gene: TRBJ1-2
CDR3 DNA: TGTGCCAGCAGCTGGACAGGGGGGGGCTACACCTTC
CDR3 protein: CASSWTGGGYTF

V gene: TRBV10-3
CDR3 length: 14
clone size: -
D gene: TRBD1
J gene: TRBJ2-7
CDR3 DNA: TGTGCCATCAGTGAGTCGTGGACAGGTAGCGAGCAGTACTTC
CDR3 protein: CAISESWTGSEQYF